This T cell receptor beta chain was documented in a study of vaccination and CD4 T cells after COVID-19 (dated by TCRdb to 2021 to 2024). Regarding the study in general: Convalescent patients had a positive SARS-CoV-2 result on nasal swab PCR, and of these patients, fewer than ten had mild disease and one had severe disease. In the convalescent cohort there were six males and four females, among whom were two Hispanic individuals, seven Caucasians, two Asians and one multiracial person. In approximately eleven COVID-19 convalescent patients and a handful of infection-naive healthy vaccine recipients, the spike-specific CD4+ TCR repertoire before mRNA vaccination was compared with the repertoire after mRNA vaccination. Two doses of either the Pfizer-BioNTech BNT162b2 vaccine (n=8) or the Moderna mRNA-1273 vaccine (n=2) were administered to participants. Post-COVID blood samples were collected from convalescent patients a median of around 96 days after diagnosis, with a range of roughly 30 to 170 days. Three convalescent patients gave samples both early after vaccination (day 14) and late after vaccination (days 161 to 241). Post-vaccine blood samples were obtained a median of approximately 74 days after the second vaccine dose, with a range of about 13 to 250 days.

Library preparation employed PCR. The instrument given in TCRdb is Illumina iSeq 100. On the study's bioinformatics: Non-productive sequences were filtered out, and CDR3s that did not start with C, did not end with F or W, or were shorter than 7 amino acids were discarded. Levenshtein distances (stringdist) and unrooted phylogenetic trees (ape) in R version 3.6.1 were used to assess CDR3 homology. Using fastp trimming at Q25 and MiXCR clonotype assembly, TCRdb reanalyzed the public sequencing data and kept in-frame beta chains. Merged by CDR3 protein, the rows form single entries marked with the most common genes and DNA. The V and J calls shown here were made by TCRdb, not taken from the authors' results. This sample gives approximately 40,000 distinct CDR3 sequences in total; around 35% of them show up just once. The ten largest make up 5.8% of the sample. This clonotype appeared a few times. The antigen it recognizes is unknown. Base qualities are not recorded, but no much larger clone differs from it by a single base.

Study-wide findings and limitations: Although the median number of SARS-CoV-2-reactive clonotypes went up from 20 to 25 after infection to roughly 40 after vaccination, the increase was not significant. Relatively few convalescent patients were included in the study, and early timepoints after natural infection were not analyzed. Of the vaccine-specific clones in convalescent patients, 304 of 307, or nearly all, reacted only to SARS-CoV-2 spike and did not cross-react with common cold coronaviruses. In convalescent patients, a median roughly 87% of post-vaccine SARS-CoV-2-reactive clones were detected only after vaccination, and vaccine-specific priming was suggested by this finding.

Interpreted using the paper, the time point label stands for: late sampling 161 to 241 days after vaccination in three convalescent patients. The convalescent patients' positive SARS-CoV-2 PCR tests were from March to December 2020, which was before the Alpha, Beta and Delta variants emerged in the United States. PBMCs were separated from whole blood using Ficoll-Paque Plus gradient centrifugation and then either used fresh or cryopreserved at -140C. Trimming removed 0 bases from V and 3 bases from J; the gene matches leave 6 bases unexplained. Its CDR3 holds 16 amino acids, cysteine through phenylalanine. The entry retains the CDR3 DNA only, 48 bases that are in frame from base 1. CDR1 DFQATT and CDR2 SNEGSKA are derived from the germline V gene (reference sequence).

The receptor's source is a human donor who had recovered from COVID-19. Sequenced material: CD4+ T cells from blood, taken about 7 months after SARS-CoV-2 vaccination. The V gene is TRBV20-1 and the J gene is TRBJ2-2, with 8 bases matching TRBD1. The CDR3: CSARDEETGDTGELFF. The DNA sequence is TGCAGTGCTAGAGATGAGGAGACAGGGGACACCGGGGAGCTGTTTTTT.